These 20 T cell receptor beta chains were all obtained from the same sample, sequenced in a study of identical twins. TCRdb independently ran MiXCR on the 5' RACE reads; one entry per CDR3 protein. The sample includes approximately 620,000 distinct CDR3 sequences, over 8.5% of them seen just once. The same sample was also studied in work on yellow fever vaccine responses in identical twins.

Input material: PBMCs. The source is a woman aged 18-29 years in good health.

The sample holds many counts of this clonotype. The V call is TRBV3-1, the J call TRBJ1-5, with unresolved D. CDR1 and CDR2 from the germline V gene are LGHDT and YNNKEL (reference sequence). CDR3 length: 12 amino acids. Trimming took off 6 bases at V and 6 bases at J, with 9 bases between the two ends. The CDR3 here is CASSDYGQPQHF. CDR3 nucleotides: TGTGCCAGCAGTGACTATGGTCAGCCCCAGCATTTT.

This clonotype has at least ten counts. The CDR3 loop reads CASSFVDQGGAFF. CDR3 sequence (DNA): TGTGCCAGCAGTTTCGTAGACCAGGGAGGCGCTTTCTTT. The J gene is TRBJ1-1, the V gene TRBV12-3 or TRBV12-4; the D gene is possibly TRBD1 (5 bases). The CDR3 is 13 amino acids. V lost 3 bases and J lost 11, with 16 bases in between.

Only a few counts were recorded for this clonotype. The chain employs TRBV7-2 and TRBJ2-6; the D gene is possibly TRBD1 (5 bases). The CDR3 extends over 16 amino acids. Trimming stripped 5 bases from V and 1 base from J, with 12 bases between. The germline CDR1 and CDR2 sequences are SGHTA and FQGNSA. The CDR3 here is CASSPRAPSGANVLTF. In DNA, the CDR3 is TGTGCCAGCAGCCCCAGGGCCCCTTCTGGGGCCAACGTCCTGACTTTC. The entire variable domain, with the rest obtained from reference TRBV7-2 and TRBJ2-6, is as follows: GAGVSQSPSNKVTEKGKDVELRCDPISGHTALYWYRQSLGQGLEFLIYFQGNSAPDKSGLPSDRFSAERTGGSVSTLTIQRTQQEDSAVYLCASSPRAPSGANVLTFGAGSRLTVL.

This clonotype was seen repeatedly, ten times or more. This rearrangement joins TRBV5-1 to TRBJ1-1; the match to TRBD1 covers 8 bases. This CDR3 has 14 residues. V lost 3 bases, J lost 3 bases, and 4 bases stayed unmatched. Per the germline V gene, CDR1 is SGHRS and CDR2 is YFSETQ. The CDR3 DNA sequence: TGCGCCAGCAGCTCAGGGGGCTTGGACACTGAAGCTTTCTTT. Amino acids: CASSSGGLDTEAFF.

This clonotype was found a few times. The chain is built from TRBV7-9 and TRBJ2-7; TRBD1 or TRBD2 may be the D gene (6 bases each). Germline-derived CDR1 and CDR2 are SEHNR and FQNEAQ (reference sequence). V dropped 5 bases and J dropped 4 bases, with 15 bases sitting between them. CDR3 size: 14 residues. This CDR3 is CASSPPEGDYEQYF. The CDR3 region has the DNA TGTGCCAGCAGCCCACCGGAGGGGGATTACGAGCAGTACTTC.

This clonotype showed up many times. The chain recombines TRBV3-1 with TRBJ1-2, with D tentatively TRBD1 (5 bases). Germline CDR1 is LGHDT and CDR2 is YNNKEL (reference sequence). The CDR3 covers 15 residues. V was clipped by 1 base and J by 5 bases, with 14 bases between them. This CDR3 reads CASSQGDGTTYGYTF. CDR3 coding DNA: TGTGCCAGCAGCCAAGGGGACGGAACCACTTATGGCTACACCTTC.

This clonotype came up many times. V is TRBV2 and J is TRBJ2-3, with D unresolved. The CDR3 consists of 12 residues. Germline values: CDR1 SNHLY, CDR2 FYNNEI. V lost 2 bases, J lost 4 bases, and 4 bases lay in between. The CDR3 loop reads CASSESSDTQYF. CDR3 DNA: TGTGCCAGCAGTGAATCGTCAGATACGCAGTATTTT. The entire variable domain, with the rest obtained from reference TRBV2 and TRBJ2-3, is as follows: EPEVTQTPSHQVTQMGQEVILRCVPISNHLYFYWYRQILGQKVEFLVSFYNNEISEKSEIFDDQFSVERPDGSNFTLKIRSTKLEDSAMYFCASSESSDTQYFGPGTRLTVL.

This clonotype was recorded a few times. The CDR3 region is CASNPRLAGAQHTGELFF. The DNA for the CDR3 is TGTGCCAGCAATCCCAGGCTAGCGGGAGCTCAACACACCGGGGAGCTGTTTTTT. The V gene is TRBV6-2 or TRBV6-3, the J gene TRBJ2-2; TRBD2 agrees at 10 bases. Per germline, CDR1 MNHEY and CDR2 SVGEGT. This CDR3 comprises 18 residues. The junction had 14 bases not matched to a gene; V was cut back by 7 bases and J by 3 bases.

This clonotype was seen a few times. V usage is TRBV27 and J usage is TRBJ2-5; D possibly uses TRBD1 or TRBD2 (5 bases each). The V gene lost 6 bases and the J gene lost 1 base, with 12 bases spanning the gap. This CDR3 spans 14 amino acids. Looked up from germline, CDR1 is MNHEY and CDR2 is SMNVEV (reference sequence). Here the CDR3 reads CASSDGTFQETQYF. In nucleotides, the CDR3 is TGTGCCAGCAGCGATGGGACCTTCCAAGAGACCCAGTACTTC.

V is TRBV12-3 or TRBV12-4 and J is TRBJ1-5; 7 bases line up with TRBD1. The V and J ends lost 1 base and 5 bases, in that order; junction bases with no gene match: 5. The CDR3 has 15 residues. The CDR3 protein is CASSLEVTGHQPQHF. For the CDR3, the DNA is TGTGCCAGCAGTTTAGAAGTGACAGGGCATCAGCCCCAGCATTTT.

This rearrangement joins TRBV7-2 to TRBJ2-1; 7 bases agree with TRBD2. Trimming removed 6 bases from V and 8 bases from J; junction bases left unmatched: 10. CDR1 SGHTA and CDR2 FQGNSA come from the germline V gene. This CDR3 region has 14 residues. CDR3 amino acids: CASRGGGVFDEQFF. In DNA, the CDR3 is TGTGCCAGCAGGGGGGGAGGGGTTTTTGATGAGCAGTTCTTC.

The sample holds many counts of this clonotype. The genes are TRBV20-1 and TRBJ2-1; 11 bases line up with TRBD2. Germline V gene data show CDR1 as DFQATT and CDR2 as SNEGSKA (reference sequence). J lost 2 bases, V lost 5 bases, and 5 bases had no gene match. The CDR3 length is 15 residues. The CDR3 spells CSAALAGGTYNEQFF. The CDR3 nucleotides are TGCAGTGCTGCTCTAGCGGGGGGTACCTACAATGAGCAGTTCTTC.

The CDR3: CASTSSGGRTFYEQYF. The CDR3 DNA sequence: TGTGCCAGCACCTCTTCGGGGGGACGGACCTTCTACGAGCAGTACTTC. V is TRBV28 and J is TRBJ2-7, with TRBD2 identical over 7 bases. J lost 3 bases, V lost 7 bases, and 15 bases had no gene match. Germline V gene lookup returns CDR1 MDHEN and CDR2 SYDVKM. The CDR3 loop spans 16 amino acids.

The gene calls are TRBV7-9 and TRBJ2-2; D gene unclear. Trimming removed 4 bases at V and 6 bases at J, with 12 bases between. CDR3 length equals 14 residues. Per germline, CDR1 SEHNR and CDR2 FQNEAQ (reference sequence). In DNA, the CDR3 is TGTGCCAGCAGCTCCCCCCCGATTCCCGGGGAGCTGTTTTTT. It yields the protein CASSSPPIPGELFF.

The sample holds many counts of this clonotype. The chain recombines TRBV14 with TRBJ2-1; D uncertain. The CDR3 contains 16 residues. Germline CDR1 SGHDN, CDR2 FVKESK. V was pared by 2 bases and J by 5 bases, with 16 bases between. The CDR3 DNA sequence: TGTGCCAGCAGCCAATCTCCGAGCTACCCCAACAATGAGCAGTTCTTC. Protein product: CASSQSPSYPNNEQFF.

This clonotype has just a few counts. V is TRBV3-1 and J is TRBJ1-1; weak D call: TRBD1 (6 bases). Germline V gene sequence: CDR1 LGHDT, CDR2 YNNKEL (reference sequence). This CDR3 has 11 residues. V was shortened by 6 bases and J by 11 bases, with 13 bases between the two germline ends. CDR3 nucleotides: TGTGCCAGCAGTTCAGAGGGGGTGGCTTTCTTT. It is translated as CASSSEGVAFF.

In this sample, this clonotype turned up many times. This chain links TRBV24-1 with TRBJ2-1; D perhaps matches TRBD2 (6 bases). This CDR3 region has 15 residues. Trimming removed 5 bases from V and 8 bases from J, with 18 bases in between. In germline, CDR1 is KGHDR, CDR2 SFDVKD. The CDR3 loop is CATSGPSDFGYEQFF. In DNA form, the CDR3 reads TGTGCCACCAGTGGGCCTAGCGATTTCGGTTATGAGCAGTTCTTC.

This clonotype was detected a few times. The chain links TRBV29-1 to TRBJ2-1; tentative D call: TRBD2 (6 bases). The CDR3 covers 12 residues. From germline, CDR1 is SQVTM and CDR2 ANQGSEA. Trimming took off 3 bases at V and 10 bases at J, with 13 bases between the two ends. The CDR3 bases are TGCAGCGTTGAGCGGGGAACCGCGGAGCAGTTCTTC. This encodes CSVERGTAEQFF.

This clonotype was seen at least ten times. V gene TRBV5-1 combines with J gene TRBJ2-3, with no clear D. Trimming left V 1 base short and J 0 bases short, with 6 bases between. The CDR3 consists of 14 residues. Germline CDR1 reads SGHRS; CDR2 reads YFSETQ. The CDR3 nucleotides are TGCGCCAGCAGCTTGACCAAGAGCACAGATACGCAGTATTTT. This sequence encodes CASSLTKSTDTQYF.

In this sample, this clonotype turned up a few times. The chain recombines TRBV6-1 with TRBJ2-3; 10 positions match TRBD1. CDR1 MNHNS and CDR2 SASEGT come from the germline V gene. The V and J ends lost 6 bases and 6 bases, in that order; junction bases with no gene match: 9. CDR3 length: 15 amino acids. CDR3: CASSIRDRGGDTQYF. Here the CDR3 DNA reads TGTGCCAGCAGCATCCGGGACAGGGGCGGGGATACGCAGTATTTT.